This paragraph covers one T cell receptor beta chain sequence. As yet, its antigen is unknown. Germline CDR1 SQVTM, CDR2 ANQGSEA. V was cut by 3 bases and J by 10 bases, with 18 bases left in between. The length of the CDR3 is 14 residues. A J-beta primer mix and a sample-barcoded 5' primer were used in a second PCR of about 6 to 12 cycles. TCRdb recomputed calls from the 5' RACE reads with MiXCR, one row per CDR3 protein. This sample has hundreds of thousands of distinct CDR3 sequences, with approximately 22% found just once. Donation came from healthy Caucasian individuals in Russia who were aged roughly 6 to 95. This entry belongs to a study of blood T cells in healthy people across ages. General study points: Older age went with lower TCR beta diversity per million T cells, in a roughly linear way. Relative to aged donors, long-lived donors carried more naive CD4+ cells and displayed higher diversity.

The rearrangement links TRBV29-1 to TRBJ1-4, with D maybe TRBD1 (6 bases). The sequenced sample was blood. This TCR came from a man in his 70s in good health. CDR3 DNA: TGCAGCGTTGAGAAGCTGGGGGCGGAGGGAAAACTGTTTTTT. Translation: CSVEKLGAEGKLFF.